This T cell receptor (beta chain) was sequenced in a study of blood T cell repertoires in COVID-19. Across the whole study: Whether acute or convalescent, the COVID-19 samples came from the United States, Italy and Spain. From T cells, B-cell-depleted T cells, or PBMCs came the material, which was cDNA or gDNA.

In the original analysis: The authors estimated nucleated cell counts from reference gene primer amplification. Repertoires were generated with immunoSEQ multiplex PCR, while TCRdb's copy carries only in-frame clones and drops some. Clone size and V and J calls were adopted from that table, with D and trimming inferred from the DNA. The data show around 140,000 clones, roughly four fifths seen once. This CDR3 is 17 amino acids long. Germline CDR1 is KGHSH and CDR2 is LQKENI. The V gene end was trimmed by 3 bases and the J gene end by 0 bases; junction bases not matched to a gene: 5. The chain carries TRBV18 and TRBJ2-2; 9 positions match TRBD2. The receptor comes from a woman aged 55-69 years with acute or convalescent COVID-19. The material sequenced was peripheral blood. For the CDR3, the DNA is TGTGCCAGCTCACCTAGCGGGAGTTTCCCGAACACCGGGGAGCTGTTTTTT. This gives the protein CASSPSGSFPNTGELFF.